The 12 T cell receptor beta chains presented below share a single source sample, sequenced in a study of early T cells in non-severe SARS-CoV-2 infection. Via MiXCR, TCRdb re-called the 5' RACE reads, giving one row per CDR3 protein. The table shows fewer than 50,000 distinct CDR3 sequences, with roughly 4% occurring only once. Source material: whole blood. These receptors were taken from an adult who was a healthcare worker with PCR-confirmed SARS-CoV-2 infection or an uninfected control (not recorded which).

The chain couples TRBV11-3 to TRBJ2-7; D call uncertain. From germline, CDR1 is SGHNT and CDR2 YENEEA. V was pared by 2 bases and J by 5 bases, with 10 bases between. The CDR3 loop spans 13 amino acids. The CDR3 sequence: CASSLKSRDEQYF. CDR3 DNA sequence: TGTGCCAGCAGCTTAAAGAGCCGGGACGAGCAGTACTTC. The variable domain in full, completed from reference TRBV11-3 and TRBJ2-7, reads EAGVVQSPRYKIIEKKQPVAFWCNPISGHNTLYWYLQNLGQGPELLIRYENEEAVDDSQLPKDRFSAERLKGVDSTLKIQPAELGDSAVYLCASSLKSRDEQYFGPGTRLTVT.

This chain's CDR3 is CASSLRRGTLAEAFF. The CDR3 DNA follows: TGTGCCAGCAGCTTGCGCAGGGGTACCCTGGCTGAAGCTTTCTTT. The chain combines TRBV5-6 with TRBJ1-1; tentatively, D is TRBD1 (6 bases). Germline values: CDR1 SGHDT, CDR2 YYEEEE. The CDR3 is made up of 15 amino acids. V lost 1 base, J lost 6 bases, and 16 bases lay in between.

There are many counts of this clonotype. Here the CDR3 reads CASSPIKQRAPLGNEQYF. In nucleotides, the CDR3 is TGTGCCAGCAGCCCCATTAAGCAAAGGGCTCCCCTGGGCAACGAGCAGTACTTC. The chain links TRBV11-2 to TRBJ2-7; no reliable D call. The CDR3 runs 18 residues. Trimming took 5 bases from V and 5 from J, leaving 28 bases between them. Germline CDR1 reads SGHAT; CDR2 reads FQNNGV.

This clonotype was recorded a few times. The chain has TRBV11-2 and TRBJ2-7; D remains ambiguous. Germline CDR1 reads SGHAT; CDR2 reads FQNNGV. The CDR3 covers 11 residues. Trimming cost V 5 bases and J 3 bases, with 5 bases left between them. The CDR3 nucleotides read TGTGCCAGCAGCAGTTACTACGAGCAGTACTTC. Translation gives CASSSYYEQYF.

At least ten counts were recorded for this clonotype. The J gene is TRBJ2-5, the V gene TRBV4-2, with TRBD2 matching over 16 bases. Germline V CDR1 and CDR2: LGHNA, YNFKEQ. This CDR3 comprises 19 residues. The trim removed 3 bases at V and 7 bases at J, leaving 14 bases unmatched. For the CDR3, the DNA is TGTGCCAGCAGCCATTCGGGACTAGCGGGAGGGCCGACTGCAGGGACCCAGTACTTC. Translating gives CASSHSGLAGGPTAGTQYF.

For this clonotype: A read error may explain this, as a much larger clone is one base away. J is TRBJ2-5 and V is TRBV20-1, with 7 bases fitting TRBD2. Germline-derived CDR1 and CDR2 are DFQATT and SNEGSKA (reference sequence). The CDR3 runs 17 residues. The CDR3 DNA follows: TGCAGTGATAGAGATCCCCTAGCGGCCTCCCCCCAAGAGACCCAGTACTTC. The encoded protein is CSDRDPLAASPQETQYF.

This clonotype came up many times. The chain's CDR3 is CASSSRTSGSKEQYF. The CDR3 DNA sequence: TGTGCCAGCAGCTCCCGGACTAGCGGGAGTAAAGAGCAGTACTTC. This sequence joins TRBV7-6 and TRBJ2-7, with 13 bases matching TRBD2. Germline V gene data show CDR1 as SGHVS and CDR2 as FNYEAQ. Germline trimming cut 4 bases from V and 7 bases from J; bases unmatched to any gene: 7. The CDR3 has 15 residues.

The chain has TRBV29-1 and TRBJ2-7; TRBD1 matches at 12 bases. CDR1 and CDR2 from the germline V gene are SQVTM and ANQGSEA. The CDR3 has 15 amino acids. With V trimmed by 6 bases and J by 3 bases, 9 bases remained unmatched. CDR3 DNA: TGCAGCGTGCTACCCGGGACAGGGGGCAACTACGAGCAGTACTTC. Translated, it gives CSVLPGTGGNYEQYF.

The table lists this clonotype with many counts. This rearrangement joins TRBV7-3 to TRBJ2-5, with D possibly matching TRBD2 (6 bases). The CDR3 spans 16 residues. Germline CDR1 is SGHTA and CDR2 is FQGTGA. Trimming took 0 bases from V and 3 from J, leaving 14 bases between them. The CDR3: CASSLTGFGGEETQYF. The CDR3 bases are TGTGCCAGCAGCTTAACAGGCTTCGGGGGAGAAGAGACCCAGTACTTC.

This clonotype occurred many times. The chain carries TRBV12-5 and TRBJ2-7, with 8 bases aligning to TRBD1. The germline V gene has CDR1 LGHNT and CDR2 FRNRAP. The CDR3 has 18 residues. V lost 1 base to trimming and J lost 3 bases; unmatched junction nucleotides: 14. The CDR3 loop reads CASGLALPGGPQSYEQYF. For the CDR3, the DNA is TGTGCTAGTGGTTTGGCACTCCCAGGGGGCCCTCAGAGCTACGAGCAGTACTTC.

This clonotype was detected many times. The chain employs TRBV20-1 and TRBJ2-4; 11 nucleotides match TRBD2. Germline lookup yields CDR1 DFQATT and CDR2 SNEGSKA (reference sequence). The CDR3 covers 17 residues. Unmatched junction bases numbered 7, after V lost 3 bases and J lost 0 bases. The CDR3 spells CSASSSGRSVAKNIQYF. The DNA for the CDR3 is TGCAGTGCTAGTTCTAGCGGGAGGAGCGTAGCCAAAAACATTCAGTACTTC.

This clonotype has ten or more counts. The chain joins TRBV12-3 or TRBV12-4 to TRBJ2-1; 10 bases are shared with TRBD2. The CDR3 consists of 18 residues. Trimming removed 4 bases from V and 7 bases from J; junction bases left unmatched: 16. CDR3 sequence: CASSSSLYIAGGWNEQFF. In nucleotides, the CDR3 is TGTGCCAGCAGTTCCTCACTCTATATAGCGGGGGGTTGGAATGAGCAGTTCTTC.